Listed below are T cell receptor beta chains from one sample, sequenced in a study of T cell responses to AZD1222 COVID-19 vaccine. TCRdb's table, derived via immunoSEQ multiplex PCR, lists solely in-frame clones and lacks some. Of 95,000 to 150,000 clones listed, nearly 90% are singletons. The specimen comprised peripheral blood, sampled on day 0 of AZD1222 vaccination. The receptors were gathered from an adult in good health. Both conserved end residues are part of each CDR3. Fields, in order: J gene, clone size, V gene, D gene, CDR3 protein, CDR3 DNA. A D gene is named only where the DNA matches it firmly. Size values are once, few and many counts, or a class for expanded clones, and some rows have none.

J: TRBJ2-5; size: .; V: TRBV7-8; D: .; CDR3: CASSSGGRKRDQYF; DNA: TGTGCCAGCAGCTCAGGGGGGCGCAAAAGGGACCAGTACTTC
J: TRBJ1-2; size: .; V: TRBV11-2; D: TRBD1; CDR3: CASSLVGQGAGYTF; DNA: TGTGCCAGCAGCCTAGTAGGACAGGGGGCTGGCTACACCTTC
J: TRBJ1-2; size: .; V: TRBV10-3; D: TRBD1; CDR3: CAISDRGLDYGYTF; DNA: TGTGCCATCAGCGACAGGGGGCTTGACTATGGCTACACCTTC
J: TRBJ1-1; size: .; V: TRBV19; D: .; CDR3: CASSIVAPNTEAFF; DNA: TGTGCCAGTAGTATAGTGGCACCGAACACTGAAGCTTTCTTT
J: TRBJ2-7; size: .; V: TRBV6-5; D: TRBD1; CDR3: CASSSGTVYSYEQYF; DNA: TGTGCCAGCAGTTCTGGGACAGTCTACTCCTACGAGCAGTACTTC
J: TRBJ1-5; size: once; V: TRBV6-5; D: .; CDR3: CASRSGHNQPQHF; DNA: TGTGCCAGCAGATCGGGACACAATCAGCCCCAGCATTTT
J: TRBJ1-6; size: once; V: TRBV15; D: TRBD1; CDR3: CATRGDHRGNSPLHF; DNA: TGTGCCACCCGGGGTGATCACAGGGGGAATTCACCCCTCCACTTT
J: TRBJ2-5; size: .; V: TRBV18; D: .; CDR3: CASSPAGRQETQYF; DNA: TGTGCCAGCTCACCAGCAGGGCGGCAAGAGACCCAGTACTTC
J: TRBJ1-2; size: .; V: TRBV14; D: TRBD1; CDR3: CASSSIVTGKYGYTF; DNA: TGTGCCAGCAGCTCGATCGTGACAGGGAAGTATGGCTACACCTTC
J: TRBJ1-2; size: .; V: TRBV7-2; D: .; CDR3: CASSLEWGLVSYTF; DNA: TGTGCCAGCAGCTTAGAATGGGGTCTGGTGAGCTACACCTTC
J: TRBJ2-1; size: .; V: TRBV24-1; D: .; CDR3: CATSEGSNEQFF; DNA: TGTGCCACCAGTGAAGGTTCCAATGAGCAGTTCTTC
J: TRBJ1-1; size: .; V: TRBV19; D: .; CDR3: CASTTLGGGGTEAFF; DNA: TGTGCCAGTACCACCCTCGGAGGGGGGGGCACTGAAGCTTTCTTT
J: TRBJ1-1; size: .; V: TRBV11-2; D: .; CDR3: CASSLVLGRRLTEAFF; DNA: TGTGCCAGCAGCTTAGTGTTGGGACGGCGTCTTACTGAAGCTTTCTTT
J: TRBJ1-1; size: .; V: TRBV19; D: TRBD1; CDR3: CASSPTPGQGAATGEAFF; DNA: TGTGCCAGTAGTCCAACCCCGGGACAGGGGGCGGCAACAGGTGAAGCTTTCTTT
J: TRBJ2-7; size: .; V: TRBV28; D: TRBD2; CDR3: CASSVTSGRAPGEQYF; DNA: TGTGCCAGCAGTGTCACTAGCGGGAGGGCGCCAGGCGAGCAGTACTTC
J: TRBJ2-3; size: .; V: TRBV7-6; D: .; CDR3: CASHRDAGWGDPTDTQYF; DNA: TGTGCCAGTCACAGGGACGCTGGATGGGGGGATCCCACAGATACGCAGTATTTT
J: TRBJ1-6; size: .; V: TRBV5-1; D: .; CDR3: CASSLGPGSYNSPLHF; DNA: TGCGCCAGCAGCTTAGGACCGGGTTCCTATAATTCACCCCTCCACTTT
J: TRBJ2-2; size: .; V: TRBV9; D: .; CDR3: CASGPDTGELFF; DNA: TGTGCCAGTGGACCTGACACCGGGGAGCTGTTTTTT
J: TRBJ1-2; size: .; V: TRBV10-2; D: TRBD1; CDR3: CASRQGDYGYTF; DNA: TGCGCCAGCAGACAGGGGGACTATGGCTACACCTTC
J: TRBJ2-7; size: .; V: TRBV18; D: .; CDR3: CASSPEGVPSYEQYF; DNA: TGTGCCAGCTCACCGGAGGGGGTCCCGTCCTACGAGCAGTACTTC
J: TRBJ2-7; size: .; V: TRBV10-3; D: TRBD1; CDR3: CAIRGTEVDEQYF; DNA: TGTGCCATCAGAGGGACAGAAGTTGACGAGCAGTACTTC
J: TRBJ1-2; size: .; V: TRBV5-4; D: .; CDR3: CATDGGGTYGYTF; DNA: TGTGCCACCGATGGGGGCGGCACCTATGGCTACACCTTC
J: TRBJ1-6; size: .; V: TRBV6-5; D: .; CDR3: CASSYSTGRDNSPLHF; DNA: TGTGCCAGCAGTTACTCGACAGGCCGCGATAATTCACCCCTCCACTTT
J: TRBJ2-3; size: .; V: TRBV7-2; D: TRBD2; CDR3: CASSPRLAGGPGTDTQYF; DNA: TGTGCCAGCAGCCCTAGACTAGCGGGGGGGCCGGGAACAGATACGCAGTATTTT
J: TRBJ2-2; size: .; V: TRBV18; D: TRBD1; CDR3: CASYPPGQGTNTGELFF; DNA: TGTGCCAGCTACCCTCCGGGACAGGGGACGAACACCGGGGAGCTGTTTTTT
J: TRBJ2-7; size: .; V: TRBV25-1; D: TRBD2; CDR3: CASSECWTRLHAYF; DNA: TGTGCCAGCAGTGAATGTTGGACTAGACTTCATGCGTACTTC
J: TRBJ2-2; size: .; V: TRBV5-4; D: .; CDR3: CASSHQGRLATGELFF; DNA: TGTGCCAGCAGCCATCAGGGACGTTTGGCCACCGGGGAGCTGTTTTTT
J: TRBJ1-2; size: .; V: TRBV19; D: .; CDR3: CASMVYRPYGYTF; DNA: TGTGCCAGTATGGTGTACAGGCCCTATGGCTACACCTTC
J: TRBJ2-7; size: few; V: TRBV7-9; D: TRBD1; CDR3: CASSPGTGAHYEQYF; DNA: TGTGCCAGCAGCCCGGGGACAGGGGCTCACTACGAGCAGTACTTC
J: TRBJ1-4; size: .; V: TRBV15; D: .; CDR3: CATSRVTQTNEKLFF; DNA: TGTGCCACCAGCAGGGTCACACAAACTAATGAAAAACTGTTTTTT
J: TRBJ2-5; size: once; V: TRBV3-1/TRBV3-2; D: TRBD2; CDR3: CASSHLAGEETQYF; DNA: TGTGCCAGCAGCCACCTAGCGGGAGAAGAGACCCAGTACTTC
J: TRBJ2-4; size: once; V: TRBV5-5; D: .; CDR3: CASSPGHIKNIQYF; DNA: TGTGCCAGCAGCCCCGGTCATATCAAAAACATTCAGTACTTC
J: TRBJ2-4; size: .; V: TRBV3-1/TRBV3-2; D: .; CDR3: CASSPKTTAWTKNIQYF; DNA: TGTGCCAGCAGCCCAAAAACCACAGCATGGACCAAAAACATTCAGTACTTC
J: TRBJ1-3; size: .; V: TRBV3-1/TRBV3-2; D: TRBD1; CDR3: CASSQGRTGRNTIYF; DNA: TGTGCCAGCAGCCAAGGGAGGACAGGGAGAAACACCATATATTTT
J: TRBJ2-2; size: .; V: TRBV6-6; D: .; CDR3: CASSYPRDTGELFF; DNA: TGTGCCAGCAGTTACCCGAGGGACACCGGGGAGCTGTTTTTT
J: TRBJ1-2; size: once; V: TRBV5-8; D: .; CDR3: CASIPGARSFGYTF; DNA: TGTGCCAGCATCCCGGGGGCGCGGTCCTTTGGCTACACCTTC
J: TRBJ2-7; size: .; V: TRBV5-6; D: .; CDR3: CASSPGRRSSYEQYF; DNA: TGTGCCAGCAGCCCCGGACGGCGATCTTCCTACGAGCAGTACTTC
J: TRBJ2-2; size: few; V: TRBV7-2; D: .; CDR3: CASSFDGAGMNTGELFF; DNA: TGTGCCAGCAGCTTTGATGGGGCAGGCATGAACACCGGGGAGCTGTTTTTT
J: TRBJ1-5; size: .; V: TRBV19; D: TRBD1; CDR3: CASRTGTGGGPQHF; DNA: TGTGCCAGTAGAACCGGGACAGGGGGTGGGCCCCAGCATTTT
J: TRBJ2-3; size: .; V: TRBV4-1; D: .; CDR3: CASSQGTDGGTDTQYF; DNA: TGCGCCAGCAGCCAAGGGACGGACGGTGGCACAGATACGCAGTATTTT
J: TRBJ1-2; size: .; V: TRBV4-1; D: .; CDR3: CASSQEIGGQNYGYTF; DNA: TGCGCCAGCAGCCAAGAGATCGGGGGTCAAAACTATGGCTACACCTTC
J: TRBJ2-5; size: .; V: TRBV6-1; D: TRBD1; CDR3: CASSGPGTEYQETQYF; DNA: TGTGCCAGCAGTGGACCCGGGACAGAATACCAAGAGACCCAGTACTTC
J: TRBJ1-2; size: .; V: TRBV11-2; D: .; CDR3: CASSLAARVNVGYTF; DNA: TGTGCCAGCAGCTTGGCGGCCCGGGTAAATGTTGGCTACACCTTC
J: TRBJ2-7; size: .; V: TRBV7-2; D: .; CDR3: CASSSPSELGISYEQYF; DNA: TGTGCCAGCAGCTCGCCTTCCGAGTTGGGTATCTCCTACGAGCAGTACTTC
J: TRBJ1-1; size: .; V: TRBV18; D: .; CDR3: CASSPQRTNTEAFF; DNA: TGTGCCAGCTCACCACAGAGAACCAACACTGAAGCTTTCTTT
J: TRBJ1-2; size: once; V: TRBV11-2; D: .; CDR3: CASSLVSDYGYTF; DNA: TGTGCCAGCAGCTTAGTTTCTGACTATGGCTACACCTTC
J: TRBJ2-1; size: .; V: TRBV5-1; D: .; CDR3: CASSSSEIWTDSYNEQFF; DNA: TGCGCCAGCAGCTCGAGCGAAATATGGACAGACTCCTACAATGAGCAGTTCTTC
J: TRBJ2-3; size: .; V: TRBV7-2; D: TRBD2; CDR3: CASSQSGTSVDTQYF; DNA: TGTGCCAGCAGCCAATCCGGGACTAGCGTAGATACGCAGTATTTT
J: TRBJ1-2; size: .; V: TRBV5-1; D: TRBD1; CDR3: CASSSPGQGEGYTF; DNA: TGCGCCAGCAGCTCCCCGGGACAGGGGGAAGGCTACACCTTC
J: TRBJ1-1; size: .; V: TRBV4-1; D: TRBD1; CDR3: CASSQPDRMNTEAFF; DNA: TGCGCCAGCAGCCAACCGGACAGGATGAACACTGAAGCTTTCTTT
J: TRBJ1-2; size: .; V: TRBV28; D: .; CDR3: CASSLSLGQNGYTF; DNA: TGTGCCAGCAGTTTGAGTTTAGGACAGAATGGCTACACCTTC
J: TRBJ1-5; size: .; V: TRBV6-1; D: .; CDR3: CASSESTSYSNQPQHF; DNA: TGTGCCAGCAGTGAAAGCACTAGCTATAGCAATCAGCCCCAGCATTTT